This T cell receptor (beta chain) comes out of a study of control samples from healthy donors and cancer patients. This clone appeared a single time. Libraries were prepared by immunoSEQ multiplex PCR; TCRdb keeps only in-frame clonotypes and omits some of them. The profile shows fewer than 100,000 clones, roughly 84% of them singletons. The CDR3 has 14 amino acids. With 6 bases clipped from V and 4 bases from J, the junction kept 5 bases outside the gene matches. Germline V gene sequence: CDR1 LNHDA, CDR2 SQIVND (reference sequence). The material sequenced was blood. This receptor was identified in a woman aged 45-65 years in good health. This chain joins TRBV19 and TRBJ1-5, with 8 bases matching TRBD1. This chain's CDR3 is CASRPRGLNQPQHF. DNA of the CDR3: TGTGCCAGTAGGCCCAGGGGGCTTAATCAGCCCCAGCATTTT.